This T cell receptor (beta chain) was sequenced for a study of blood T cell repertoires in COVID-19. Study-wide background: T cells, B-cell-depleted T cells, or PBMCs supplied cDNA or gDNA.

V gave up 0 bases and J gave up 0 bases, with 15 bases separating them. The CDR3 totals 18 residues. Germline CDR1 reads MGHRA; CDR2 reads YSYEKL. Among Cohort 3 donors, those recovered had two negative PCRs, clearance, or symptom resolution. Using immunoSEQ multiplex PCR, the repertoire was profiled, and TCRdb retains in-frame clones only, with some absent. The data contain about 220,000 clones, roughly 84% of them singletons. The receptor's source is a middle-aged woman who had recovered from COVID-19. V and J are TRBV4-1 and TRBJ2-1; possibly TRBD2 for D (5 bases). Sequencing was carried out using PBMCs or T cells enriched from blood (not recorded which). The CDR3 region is CASSQEENVGSSYNEQFF. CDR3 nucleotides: TGCGCCAGCAGCCAAGAAGAAAATGTAGGGAGCTCCTACAATGAGCAGTTCTTC.